This TCR beta chain was sequenced during a study of blood T cell repertoires in COVID-19. At the level of the study: The United States, Italy and Spain provided the acute and convalescent COVID-19 samples. From T cells, B-cell-depleted T cells, or PBMCs came the material, which was cDNA or gDNA.

Generated by immunoSEQ multiplex PCR, the TCRdb table keeps only in-frame clones and is missing some. This table holds about 72,000 clones, approximately 82% found once. Per germline, CDR1 SGHTA and CDR2 FQGNSA. This CDR3 comprises 14 residues. The J segment lost 1 base and the V segment lost 5 bases, leaving 4 bases of the junction unmatched. This chain uses TRBV7-2 with TRBJ1-1; 7 nucleotides align to TRBD1. The sequenced sample was peripheral blood. This TCR was sampled from a man in his 60s with acute or convalescent COVID-19. The CDR3 is CASSDQGGNTEAFF. The DNA of the CDR3 is TGTGCCAGCAGCGATCAGGGGGGGAACACTGAAGCTTTCTTT.